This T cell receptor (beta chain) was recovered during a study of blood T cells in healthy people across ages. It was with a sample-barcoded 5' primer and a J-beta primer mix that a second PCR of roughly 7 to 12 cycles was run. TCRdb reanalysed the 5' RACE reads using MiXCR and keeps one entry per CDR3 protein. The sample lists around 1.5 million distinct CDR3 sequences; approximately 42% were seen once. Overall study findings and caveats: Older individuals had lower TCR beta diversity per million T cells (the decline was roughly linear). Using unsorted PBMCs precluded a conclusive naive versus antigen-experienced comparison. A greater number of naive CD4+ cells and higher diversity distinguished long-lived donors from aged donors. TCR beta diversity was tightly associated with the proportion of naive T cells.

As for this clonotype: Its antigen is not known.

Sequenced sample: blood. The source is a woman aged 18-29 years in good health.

The CDR3 bases are TGCGCCAGCAGCTTGGAAGGGGCCGCTTGGGAAGAGACCCAGTACTTC. Translated: CASSLEGAAWEETQYF. V and J are TRBV5-1 and TRBJ2-5; D perhaps matches TRBD1 (5 bases). The CDR3 is 16 residues long. V lost 0 bases, J lost 3 bases, and 15 bases lay in between. Germline CDR1 SGHRS, CDR2 YFSETQ.